Listed below are T cell receptor beta chains from one sample, sequenced in a study of T cell responses to AZD1222 COVID-19 vaccine. The table came from immunoSEQ multiplex PCR; TCRdb's copy has only in-frame clones and leaves some out. This sample has over 150,000 clones, with over 75% found just once. The specimen comprised peripheral blood, sampled on day 0 of AZD1222 vaccination. The receptor source for this set is an adult in good health. CDR3s include the opening cysteine and the closing phenylalanine or tryptophan. The D gene is left open where the match is weak.

v_call,j_call,d_call,cdr3_aa,cdr3_nt
TRBV15,TRBJ1-4,TRBD1,CATSSNRGGEKLFF,TGTGCCACCAGCAGTAACAGGGGTGGGGAAAAACTGTTTTTT
TRBV29-1,TRBJ2-7,NA,CSARAAAVYEQYF,TGCAGCGCCCGGGCCGCGGCCGTCTACGAGCAGTACTTC
TRBV10-3,TRBJ1-2,TRBD1,CATSRTGKGPNYGYTF,TGTGCCACCAGCCGGACAGGGAAGGGACCAAACTATGGCTACACCTTC
TRBV9,TRBJ2-2,NA,CASSVKVGQNTGELFF,TGTGCCAGCAGCGTTAAGGTCGGGCAGAACACCGGGGAGCTGTTTTTT
TRBV3-1/TRBV3-2,TRBJ1-1,NA,CASSQVGAPNTEAFF,TGTGCCAGCAGCCAAGTAGGGGCTCCGAACACTGAAGCTTTCTTT
TRBV10-3,TRBJ2-5,NA,CAISEAHETQYF,TGTGCCATCAGTGAGGCGCACGAGACCCAGTACTTC
TRBV13,TRBJ2-5,NA,CASSLLSQETQYF,TGTGCCAGCAGCTTGCTGTCACAAGAGACCCAGTACTTC
TRBV6-5,TRBJ1-4,NA,CASSYTAATNEKLFF,TGTGCCAGCAGTTATACAGCCGCAACTAATGAAAAACTGTTTTTT
TRBV11-2,TRBJ2-1,TRBD2,CASSLEMAGGLPGNEQFF,TGTGCCAGCAGCTTAGAAATGGCGGGGGGACTTCCGGGGAATGAGCAGTTCTTC
TRBV6-5,TRBJ2-3,NA,CASSSGGTDTQYF,TGTGCCAGCAGTTCCGGGGGCACAGATACGCAGTATTTT
TRBV6-5,TRBJ2-1,NA,CASRPDGTSEQFF,TGTGCCAGCAGGCCCGACGGGACGAGTGAGCAGTTCTTC
TRBV28,TRBJ2-1,TRBD2,CASSLGVGGGAWNEQFF,TGTGCCAGCAGTTTAGGGGTTGGCGGGGGGGCCTGGAATGAGCAGTTCTTC
TRBV28,TRBJ2-5,NA,CASTRRETQYF,TGTGCCAGCACGCGGCGGGAGACCCAGTACTTC
TRBV6-2/TRBV6-3,TRBJ1-5,NA,CASSYGSQPQHF,TGTGCCAGCAGTTACGGAAGTCAGCCCCAGCATTTT
TRBV9,TRBJ2-1,NA,CASSVADGAGEQFF,TGTGCCAGCAGCGTAGCCGACGGAGCTGGGGAGCAGTTCTTC
TRBV5-4,TRBJ1-5,NA,CASSKGTDNQPQHF,TGTGCCAGCAGCAAAGGGACGGACAATCAGCCCCAGCATTTT
TRBV9,TRBJ2-3,NA,CASSGAVNTDTQYF,TGTGCCAGCAGCGGAGCGGTTAACACAGATACGCAGTATTTT
TRBV2,TRBJ2-2,TRBD2,CASSILAGGRTGELFF,TGTGCCAGCAGTATACTAGCGGGGGGCCGCACCGGGGAGCTGTTTTTT
TRBV30,TRBJ2-7,NA,CAWTDLYEQYF,TGTGCCTGGACTGACTTATACGAGCAGTACTTC
TRBV20-1,TRBJ2-1,NA,CSASRTVYNEQFF,TGCAGTGCTAGTCGTACAGTCTACAATGAGCAGTTCTTC
TRBV29-1,TRBJ2-2,TRBD1,CSVDLRTGGDGELFF,TGCAGCGTTGACCTTCGGACAGGGGGGGACGGGGAGCTGTTTTTT
TRBV6-5,TRBJ1-2,NA,CASSPPGQNYGYTF,TGTGCCAGCAGTCCCCCGGGGCAGAACTATGGCTACACCTTC
TRBV5-4,TRBJ2-1,TRBD1,CASSGRQGNNEQFF,TGTGCCAGCAGCGGACGACAGGGAAACAATGAGCAGTTCTTC
TRBV5-1,TRBJ1-2,NA,CASSLAGTSNYGYTF,TGCGCCAGCAGCTTGGCGGGTACGAGTAACTATGGCTACACCTTC
TRBV14,TRBJ2-1,TRBD1,CASSQDLGRQGYNEQFF,TGTGCCAGCAGCCAAGATCTAGGGCGACAGGGGTACAATGAGCAGTTCTTC
TRBV5-1,TRBJ1-6,NA,CASNPGTGGSPLHF,TGCGCCAGCAACCCCGGGACGGGCGGTTCACCCCTCCACTTT
TRBV7-2,TRBJ2-3,TRBD2,CASSAGLGGTDTQYF,TGTGCCAGCAGCGCCGGACTAGGGGGCACAGATACGCAGTATTTT
TRBV5-1,TRBJ2-2,NA,CASSLDRANTGELFF,TGCGCCAGCAGCTTGGACAGGGCGAACACCGGGGAGCTGTTTTTT
TRBV19,TRBJ2-2,NA,CASIPYTGAGELFF,TGTGCCAGTATCCCATACACGGGAGCCGGGGAGCTGTTTTTT